This entry features one T cell receptor (beta chain) sequence. Its antigen is unknown. A much larger clone is a single base away; this may be a read error. The data are from a study of CD8+CD57+ T cells in acquired aplastic anemia. Study-level points and caveats: Patients and controls were found to share about 31 CD8+ CDR3 sequences.

Profiling that covered TCR beta VDJ and CDR3 relied on genomic DNA as its template. A single record per CDR3 protein comes from TCRdb applying MiXCR to the reads. The data contain under 150,000 distinct CDR3 sequences, about 40% of them singletons. Only patients with CD8+CD57+ cell expansion on flow cytometry were chosen for sequencing. Every one of the patients had aplastic anemia (severe, acquired). By the time of blood sampling, patients had still received no therapy. Germline V gene lookup returns CDR1 SNHLY and CDR2 FYNNEI. The CDR3 runs 12 residues. Material for sequencing was sorted CD4+, CD8+, or CD8+CD57+ T cells (not recorded which) from PBMCs. The receptor was derived from a human donor with aplastic anemia. The chain recombines TRBV2 with TRBJ2-7; perhaps TRBD1 as D (6 bases). The CDR3 DNA sequence: TGTGCCAACAGGGACACCACGGACGAGAAGTACTTC. This encodes CANRDTTDEKYF.